Listed below are T cell receptor beta chains from one sample, sequenced in a study of tumor and adjacent non-tumor tissue in lung cancer. TCRdb re-called the multiplex PCR reads with MiXCR, one entry per CDR3 protein. Here the sample spans over 80,000 distinct CDR3 sequences, more than 75% being singletons. Sequencing was performed on distant non-tumor lung tissue. All receptors come from a woman in her fifties or sixties with non-small cell lung cancer. Each CDR3 is given with its conserved first and last residue. D genes are given only for firm matches. The listing skips clone size in some rows; elsewhere it reads once, few, many or a size class.

J gene: TRBJ1-6
V gene: TRBV12-3/TRBV12-4
clone size: -
D gene: -
CDR3 protein: CACSLLGGRLNSPLHF
CDR3 DNA: TGTGCCTGCAGTTTACTTGGTGGGCGGCTAAATTCACCCCTCCACTTT

J gene: TRBJ2-2
V gene: TRBV10-1
clone size: -
D gene: TRBD1
CDR3 protein: CASSAARAGGLNTGELFF
CDR3 DNA: TGCGCCAGTAGTGCAGCCCGGGCAGGGGGCTTGAACACCGGGGAGCTGTTTTTT

J gene: TRBJ1-4
V gene: TRBV11-2
clone size: -
D gene: -
CDR3 protein: CTTRDPYKEKLSF
CDR3 DNA: TGTACCACCAGGGATCCGTATAAGGAAAAACTGTCTTTT

J gene: TRBJ1-4
V gene: TRBV5-4
clone size: few
D gene: -
CDR3 protein: CASSLDVGSGKLFF
CDR3 DNA: TGTGCCAGTAGCTTGGACGTGGGGAGTGGAAAACTGTTTTTT

J gene: TRBJ2-2
V gene: TRBV29-1
clone size: -
D gene: TRBD1
CDR3 protein: CSVDTGQLNTGELFF
CDR3 DNA: TGCAGCGTTGATACGGGACAGCTCAACACCGGGGAACTGTTTTTT

J gene: TRBJ1-4
V gene: TRBV5-1
clone size: many
D gene: TRBD1
CDR3 protein: CASSFDRVNEKLFF
CDR3 DNA: TGCGCCAGCAGCTTTGACAGGGTGAATGAAAAACTGTTTTTT

J gene: TRBJ2-4
V gene: TRBV5-1
clone size: many
D gene: -
CDR3 protein: CASSSQDSEGNIQYF
CDR3 DNA: TGCGCCAGCAGCTCCCAGGACTCAGAGGGGAACATTCAGTACTTC

J gene: TRBJ1-6
V gene: TRBV7-8
clone size: many
D gene: -
CDR3 protein: CASSLATWLGANSPLHF
CDR3 DNA: TGTGCCAGCAGCTTAGCGACCTGGTTGGGTGCTAATTCACCCCTCCACTTT

J gene: TRBJ2-3
V gene: TRBV2
clone size: -
D gene: -
CDR3 protein: CASRYAGDDMQYF
CDR3 DNA: TGTGCCAGCAGATACGCAGGGGACGATATGCAGTATTTT

J gene: TRBJ2-4
V gene: TRBV6-5
clone size: -
D gene: TRBD2
CDR3 protein: CASSYSGRENIQYF
CDR3 DNA: TGTGCCAGTAGTTACTCGGGGAGGGAAAACATTCAGTACTTC

J gene: TRBJ2-1
V gene: TRBV12-3/TRBV12-4
clone size: once
D gene: -
CDR3 protein: CASSFVETRGVYNEQFF
CDR3 DNA: TGTGCTAGCAGTTTTGTCGAAACTAGGGGCGTGTACAATGAGCAGTTCTTC

J gene: TRBJ1-1
V gene: TRBV5-1
clone size: few
D gene: -
CDR3 protein: CASSMEARGTEAFF
CDR3 DNA: TGCGCCAGCAGCATGGAGGCCCGTGGCACTGAAGCTTTCTTT

J gene: TRBJ2-5
V gene: TRBV7-8
clone size: -
D gene: TRBD2
CDR3 protein: CASTLDRTGGSEETQYF
CDR3 DNA: TGTGCCAGCACCTTAGACCGGACGGGAGGGTCGGAAGAGACACAGTACTTC

J gene: TRBJ2-5
V gene: TRBV11-1
clone size: -
D gene: -
CDR3 protein: CASRPGHGVKTQYF
CDR3 DNA: TGTGCCAGCAGGCCGGGACATGGCGTAAAGACCCAGTACTTC

J gene: TRBJ2-3
V gene: TRBV5-1
clone size: many
D gene: -
CDR3 protein: CASTLSVGAADTQYF
CDR3 DNA: TGCGCCAGCACCCTCTCCGTGGGGGCGGCAGATACGCAGTATTTT

J gene: TRBJ2-3
V gene: TRBV12-3/TRBV12-4
clone size: -
D gene: -
CDR3 protein: CASSPRDPALRGADTQYF
CDR3 DNA: TGTGCCAGCAGTCCGAGAGATCCGGCCCTGCGGGGTGCAGATACGCAGTATTTT

J gene: TRBJ2-6
V gene: TRBV20-1
clone size: medium-sized
D gene: -
CDR3 protein: CSASTRDGANVLTF
CDR3 DNA: TGCAGTGCTAGTACCCGGGATGGGGCCAACGTCCTGACTTTC

J gene: TRBJ2-3
V gene: TRBV5-1
clone size: -
D gene: TRBD2
CDR3 protein: CAISPAGGIADTQYF
CDR3 DNA: TGTGCCATCAGTCCGGCGGGAGGTATCGCAGATACGCAGTATTTT

J gene: TRBJ1-4
V gene: TRBV12-3/TRBV12-4
clone size: -
D gene: -
CDR3 protein: CVSSSAGAGEKLFF
CDR3 DNA: TGTGTCAGCAGTTCGGCAGGGGCTGGTGAAAAACTGTTTTTT

J gene: TRBJ2-7
V gene: TRBV29-1
clone size: once
D gene: -
CDR3 protein: CSVVGDLHYEQYF
CDR3 DNA: TGCAGCGTTGTCGGGGATCTTCACTACGAGCAGTACTTC

J gene: TRBJ2-4
V gene: TRBV12-3/TRBV12-4
clone size: -
D gene: -
CDR3 protein: CASILGAIDGAPIYF
CDR3 DNA: TGTGCCAGCATTTTAGGAGCGATAGACGGTGCACCAATTTACTTC

J gene: TRBJ1-6
V gene: TRBV6-5
clone size: once
D gene: -
CDR3 protein: CASSSGTYSPPLHF
CDR3 DNA: TGTGCCAGCAGCTCCGGGACGTATAGTCCACCCCTCCACTTT

J gene: TRBJ1-6
V gene: TRBV18
clone size: few
D gene: -
CDR3 protein: CASSPAGWRANNSPLHF
CDR3 DNA: TGTGCCAGCTCACCGGCTGGATGGAGGGCTAATAATTCACCCCTCCACTTT

J gene: TRBJ2-1
V gene: TRBV6-5
clone size: -
D gene: -
CDR3 protein: CVSSRTGFDQLF
CDR3 DNA: TGTGTCAGCAGTCGGACTGGGTTTGATCAGTTATTC

J gene: TRBJ2-5
V gene: TRBV29-1
clone size: -
D gene: -
CDR3 protein: CSVELRTAQETQYF
CDR3 DNA: TGCAGTGTTGAGTTAAGAACAGCGCAAGAGACCCAGTACTTC

J gene: TRBJ2-1
V gene: TRBV6-6
clone size: many
D gene: TRBD2
CDR3 protein: CASSSPYGGRNNEQFF
CDR3 DNA: TGTGCCAGCAGTTCCCCCTATGGCGGGAGAAACAATGAGCAGTTCTTC

J gene: TRBJ2-7
V gene: TRBV29-1
clone size: -
D gene: -
CDR3 protein: CCVLRTWGGYEQYF
CDR3 DNA: TGCTGCGTGCTCAGGACATGGGGCGGGTACGAGCAGTACTTC

J gene: TRBJ1-4
V gene: TRBV4-1
clone size: -
D gene: -
CDR3 protein: CSSSEAGKKEKLFF
CDR3 DNA: TGCTCCAGCAGCGAAGCCGGGAAAAAAGAAAAACTGTTTTTT

J gene: TRBJ2-3
V gene: TRBV4-1
clone size: few
D gene: TRBD2
CDR3 protein: CPSSLNRLAGAVTDTQYF
CDR3 DNA: TGCCCCAGCAGTCTCAATCGACTAGCGGGAGCGGTCACAGATACGCAGTATTTT

J gene: TRBJ2-7
V gene: TRBV7-2
clone size: -
D gene: -
CDR3 protein: CASSLKGGHYEHYF
CDR3 DNA: TGTGCCAGCAGCTTAAAGGGCGGACACTACGAGCACTACTTC

J gene: TRBJ2-3
V gene: TRBV20-1
clone size: few
D gene: TRBD2
CDR3 protein: CSAAGVGEDTDTQYF
CDR3 DNA: TGCAGCGCAGCGGGAGTGGGGGAGGACACAGATACGCAGTATTTT

J gene: TRBJ2-4
V gene: TRBV12-3/TRBV12-4
clone size: -
D gene: TRBD2
CDR3 protein: CASGPYGGVVAKNIQYF
CDR3 DNA: TGTGCCAGCGGCCCATACGGGGGGGTGGTAGCTAAAAACATTCAGTACTTC